Below, one TCR beta chain is given with its context. The antigen is not known. The CDR3 contains 11 residues. Germline-derived CDR1 and CDR2 are MNHEY and SMNVEV (reference sequence). The germline V and J ends were trimmed by 9 bases and 3 bases, with 8 bases remaining between them. The sample originates from a study of shared clonotypes between healthy human individuals. Assay runs were performed at deep level. Assay used: immunoSEQ multiplex PCR; TCRdb lists only in-frame clones, some missing. Of over 2,000,000 clones listed, 93% are singletons. Study results and limitations: Clonotype sharing across several donors was observed for around 5% of naive CD4 clonotypes.

Naive CD8 cells were CD45RO-negative, positively selected for CCR7, excluding terminally differentiated effector memory CD45RA+ cells. The material sequenced was naive CD8+ T cells from PBMCs. The gene calls are TRBV27 and TRBJ1-1; no firm D call. The source of this sequence is a man younger than 35 in good health. Some clones in this sample may be carry-over from other donors' samples. CDR3 loop: CASFFHTEAFF. The DNA of the CDR3 is TGTGCCAGTTTTTTCCACACTGAAGCTTTCTTT.